These 26 T cell receptor beta chains share one sample of origin, sequenced in a study of regulatory T cells in long-lasting Graves disease. As to time point: newly diagnosed GD, antithyroid drugs for less than 3 months. Preparation of the TCR library used RNA extracted from PBMCs. Relying on iRepertoire HTBI primers and Arm-PCR of CDR3 regions, the team built TCR beta libraries. TCRdb re-analysed the multiplex PCR reads in MiXCR, keeping a single row per CDR3 protein. The table has fewer than 450,000 distinct CDR3 sequences, over 14% seen once; the top ten hold approximately 7.8%. The same sample was also studied in work on T cells in Graves' hyperthyroidism and ophthalmopathy.

The sample here was peripheral blood mononuclear cells (PBMCs), taken at new diagnosis, from a patient treated with antithyroid drugs. The receptors shown here come from a woman between 35 and 50 years old with Graves disease.

This clonotype was observed at least ten times. This rearrangement joins TRBV2 to TRBJ2-7; D is tentatively TRBD1 or TRBD2 (7 bases each). CDR1 and CDR2 from the germline V gene are SNHLY and FYNNEI. V gave up 9 bases and J gave up 3 bases, with 21 bases separating them. CDR3 length equals 15 residues. DNA for the CDR3: TGTGCCAGTATTCATAGCGGGCCAGGGGGCTACGAGCAGTACTTC. Its translation is CASIHSGPGGYEQYF.

Ten or more counts support this clonotype. The chain joins TRBV19 to TRBJ2-7; the match to TRBD1 covers 12 bases. Germline CDR1 LNHDA, CDR2 SQIVND (reference sequence). The CDR3 is made up of 14 amino acids. V lost 6 bases and J lost 5; bases outside the gene matches: 5. The CDR3 sequence is CASRRDRGRHEQYF. The CDR3 bases are TGTGCCAGTAGGAGGGACAGGGGGCGACACGAGCAGTACTTC. The full variable domain, in which reference TRBV19 and TRBJ2-7 provide the parts outside the CDR3, is DGGITQSPKYLFRKEGQNVTLSCEQNLNHDAMYWYRQDPGQGLRLIYYSQIVNDFQKGDIAEGYSVSREKKESFPLTVTSAQKNPTAFYLCASRRDRGRHEQYFGPGTRLTVT.

In this sample, this clonotype turned up a few times. This sequence joins TRBV7-2 and TRBJ2-4; D not resolved. This CDR3 spans 14 amino acids. Looked up from germline, CDR1 is SGHTA and CDR2 is FQGNSA. Deletions cut 5 bases from V and 0 bases from J, with 8 bases between. CDR3 coding DNA: TGTGCCAGCAGCCAGCGTAGAGCCAAAAACATTCAGTACTTC. Its translation is CASSQRRAKNIQYF.

This clonotype has at least ten counts. The V gene is TRBV27, the J gene TRBJ1-6, with TRBD1 matching over 7 bases. The CDR3 runs to 14 residues. V gave up 6 bases and J gave up 7 bases; unmatched junction bases: 6. Germline CDR1 is MNHEY and CDR2 is SMNVEV (reference sequence). DNA for the CDR3: TGTGCCAGCAGCCGTGAGACAGGGAATTCACCCCTCCACTTT. Translating gives CASSRETGNSPLHF.

There are many counts of this clonotype. J is TRBJ2-5 and V is TRBV20-1, with 8 bases lining up with TRBD1. V lost 4 bases to trimming and J lost 5 bases; unmatched junction nucleotides: 6. Germline CDR1 DFQATT, CDR2 SNEGSKA (reference sequence). There are 13 residues in the CDR3. CDR3 nucleotides: TGCAGTGCTAAAGACAGGGGCAGGGAGACCCAGTACTTC. It specifies CSAKDRGRETQYF.

This clonotype was found a few times. The J gene is TRBJ2-3, the V gene TRBV20-1; TRBD1 might be the D (6 bases). The CDR3 length is 13 residues. Trimming removed 7 bases at V and 2 bases at J, with 13 bases between. Germline V gives CDR1 DFQATT, CDR2 SNEGSKA (reference sequence). CDR3 DNA: TGCAGTGTTTCCGGGACATACACAGATACGCAGTATTTT. Translation gives CSVSGTYTDTQYF.

In its sample, this clonotype was seen many times. The chain's CDR3 is CAWGYRGWEQFF. The CDR3 coding sequence is TGTGCCTGGGGCTACAGGGGGTGGGAGCAGTTCTTC. The chain links TRBV30 to TRBJ2-1; TRBD1 aligns across 8 bases. The CDR3 length is 12 residues. Germline assignment: CDR1 GTSNPN and CDR2 SVGIG (reference sequence). With 5 bases clipped from V and 10 bases from J, the junction kept 7 bases outside the gene matches.

This clonotype was seen repeatedly, ten times or more. This chain links TRBV28 with TRBJ2-1, with 9 bases identical to TRBD2. The CDR3 has 15 residues. Germline V gene sequence: CDR1 MDHEN, CDR2 SYDVKM. The junction had 9 bases not matched to a gene; V was cut back by 6 bases and J by 6 bases. The CDR3 region is CASRGAGGGANEQFF. CDR3 bases: TGTGCCAGCAGGGGAGCGGGAGGCGGGGCCAATGAGCAGTTCTTC.

This clonotype was counted only a few times. This sequence joins TRBV24-1 and TRBJ2-6; D ambiguous. The CDR3 has 13 amino acids. V lost 5 bases, J lost 1 base, and 2 bases lay in between. In germline, CDR1 is KGHDR, CDR2 SFDVKD. CDR3 sequence (DNA): TGTGCCACCAGTGTTTCTGGGGCCAACGTCCTGACTTTC. Residues: CATSVSGANVLTF.

This clonotype was counted many times. The CDR3 spells CASSQEGLASDTQYF. CDR3 in DNA: TGTGCCAGCAGCCAAGAGGGTCTAGCCTCAGATACGCAGTATTTT. The chain is built from TRBV4-2 and TRBJ2-3; tentative D call: TRBD2 (5 bases). Germline CDR1 and CDR2: LGHNA and YNFKEQ. The CDR3 runs to 15 residues. Trimming stripped 0 bases from V and 4 bases from J, with 11 bases between.

The chain links TRBV29-1 to TRBJ1-2; no reliable D call. There are 15 residues in the CDR3. V was cut by 6 bases and J by 4 bases, with 21 bases left in between. Looked up from germline, CDR1 is SQVTM and CDR2 is ANQGSEA. CDR3: CSVRSYAGEAYGYTF. In DNA, the CDR3 is TGCAGCGTCCGATCCTACGCCGGGGAAGCCTATGGCTACACCTTC. The full variable domain, completed using reference TRBV29-1 and TRBJ1-2, is SAVISQKPSRDICQRGTSLTIQCQVDSQVTMMFWYRQQPGQSLTLIATANQGSEATYESGFVIDKFPISRPNLTFSTLTVSNMSPEDSSIYLCSVRSYAGEAYGYTFGSGTRLTVV.

This clonotype occurred many times. The chain recombines TRBV13 with TRBJ1-1, with D unclear. Trimming shortened V by 5 bases and J by 4 bases, and 17 bases separated the two germline ends. Germline CDR1 and CDR2: PRHDT and FYEKMQ (reference sequence). The length of the CDR3 is 15 residues. The CDR3 sequence: CASSPAGGGSTEAFF. The CDR3, as DNA: TGTGCCAGCAGCCCCGCCGGCGGAGGGAGCACTGAAGCTTTCTTT.

This clonotype turned up a few times. The V and J genes are TRBV7-9 and TRBJ1-1; D gene unclear. This CDR3 spans 17 amino acids. V was shortened by 0 bases and J by 0 bases, with 14 bases between the two germline ends. The germline V gene has CDR1 SEHNR and CDR2 FQNEAQ (reference sequence). CDR3: CASSLAPSTALNTEAFF. Here the CDR3 DNA reads TGTGCCAGCAGCTTAGCGCCCTCCACAGCGCTGAACACTGAAGCTTTCTTT.

This clonotype showed up many times. The chain recombines TRBV28 with TRBJ2-5; D is unresolved. Germline CDR1 is MDHEN and CDR2 is SYDVKM. The CDR3 covers 14 residues. V was cut by 1 base and J by 2 bases, with 8 bases left in between. The CDR3 sequence is CASSLSDGQETQYF. The CDR3 coding sequence is TGTGCCAGCAGTTTATCCGACGGGCAAGAGACCCAGTACTTC.

The V call is TRBV20-1, the J call TRBJ1-5; TRBD1 is a possible D gene (5 bases). Germline V gives CDR1 DFQATT, CDR2 SNEGSKA (reference sequence). This CDR3 has 15 amino acids. V lost 3 bases, J lost 2 bases, and 14 bases lay in between. The DNA for the CDR3 is TGCAGTGCTAGTTCGGGACTTCTGGGCAATCAGCCCCAGCATTTT. Amino acids: CSASSGLLGNQPQHF.

Remarks on this clonotype: With a much larger clone just one base away, this may be a read error. This chain joins TRBV20-1 and TRBJ2-1; TRBD1 agrees at 7 bases. Per the germline V gene, CDR1 is DFQATT and CDR2 is SNEGSKA (reference sequence). The CDR3 is made up of 15 amino acids. CDR3 sequence reads: CSASLSVTGNNEHFF. CDR3 in DNA: TGCAGTGCTAGCCTATCGGTGACAGGGAACAATGAGCATTTCTTC.

This clonotype has ten or more counts. The J gene is TRBJ2-1, the V gene TRBV11-3; D unresolved. From germline, CDR1 is SGHNT and CDR2 YENEEA. This CDR3 contains 14 residues. Trimming stripped 3 bases from V and 9 bases from J, with 15 bases between. CDR3 amino acids: CASSLGTGSGEQFF. CDR3 sequence (DNA): TGTGCCAGCAGCTTGGGTACTGGTAGTGGTGAGCAGTTCTTC.

J is TRBJ1-2 and V is TRBV30; D gene unclear. Germline V gene data show CDR1 as GTSNPN and CDR2 as SVGIG (reference sequence). The CDR3 extends over 13 amino acids. V lost 2 bases and J lost 2, with 9 bases in between. The CDR3 bases are TGTGCCTGGAGTCGGGGTGAGAACTATGGCTACACCTTC. This encodes CAWSRGENYGYTF.

The rearrangement uses TRBV4-3 and TRBJ2-5; weak D call: TRBD2 (6 bases). The CDR3 covers 16 residues. V was shortened by 0 bases and J by 1 base, with 12 bases between the two germline ends. The germline V gene encodes CDR1 LGHNA and CDR2 YSLEER. The CDR3 here is CASSQDGWRGQETQYF. CDR3 bases: TGCGCCAGCAGCCAAGATGGGTGGCGGGGCCAAGAGACCCAGTACTTC.

In its sample, this clonotype was seen a few times. The gene calls are TRBV25-1 and TRBJ1-2; D call uncertain. Trimming took 6 bases from V and 5 from J, leaving 10 bases between them. CDR1 is MGHDK and CDR2 is SYGVNS in the germline V gene. The CDR3 sequence is 12 residues long. For the CDR3, the DNA is TGTGCCAGCAGCCGAGAAGCTTATGGCTACACCTTC. Translated, it gives CASSREAYGYTF.

This clonotype was recorded at least ten times. The rearrangement links TRBV19 to TRBJ1-5; TRBD1 aligns across 11 bases. The CDR3 contains 15 residues. The V segment lost 7 bases and the J segment 6 bases; nucleotides outside the gene matches: 8. CDR1 is LNHDA and CDR2 is SQIVND in the germline V gene (reference sequence). CDR3 sequence: CASTIRTGGGQPQHF. CDR3 coding DNA: TGTGCCAGTACCATCCGGACAGGGGGCGGTCAGCCCCAGCATTTT.

This clonotype has only a few counts. The chain uses TRBV12-3 or TRBV12-4 and TRBJ2-3; D might be TRBD2 (5 bases). CDR3 length equals 15 residues. V was trimmed by 5 bases and J by 2 bases, leaving 14 bases between them. DNA of the CDR3: TGTGCCAGCAGTCTAGAGAGTGGACTCACAGATACGCAGTATTTT. Translated: CASSLESGLTDTQYF.

This clonotype was seen at least ten times. The CDR3 sequence is CASNDGGGELFF. The CDR3 coding sequence is TGTGCCAGCAACGATGGGGGCGGGGAGCTGTTTTTT. The V gene is TRBV2, the J gene TRBJ2-2; perhaps D is TRBD1 or TRBD2 (5 bases each). V was cut by 7 bases and J by 7 bases, with 10 bases left in between. The CDR3 runs 12 residues. The germline V gene encodes CDR1 SNHLY and CDR2 FYNNEI. The complete variable domain, with remaining parts taken from reference TRBV2 and TRBJ2-2, reads EPEVTQTPSHQVTQMGQEVILRCVPISNHLYFYWYRQILGQKVEFLVSFYNNEISEKSEIFDDQFSVERPDGSNFTLKIRSTKLEDSAMYFCASNDGGGELFFGEGSRLTVL.

This clonotype has at least ten counts. The V gene is TRBV27, the J gene TRBJ2-1, with 7 bases identical to TRBD2. The CDR3 is 15 residues long. V dropped 6 bases and J dropped 8; count of bases not matched to a gene: 13. Per germline, CDR1 MNHEY and CDR2 SMNVEV (reference sequence). CDR3 bases: TGTGCCAGCAGCTACGGGACTACCCAATTGGATGAGCAGTTCTTC. Translation: CASSYGTTQLDEQFF.

This clonotype has a handful of counts. This rearrangement joins TRBV7-8 to TRBJ2-3; TRBD2 matches at 7 bases. Germline V lookup: CDR1 SGHVS, CDR2 FQNEAQ. Losses at the gene ends were 3 bases for V and 1 base for J; bases not matched to a gene: 7. The CDR3 extends over 16 amino acids. The CDR3 loop is CASSFGGLVGTDTQYF. CDR3 DNA sequence: TGTGCCAGCAGCTTTGGCGGACTAGTTGGCACAGATACGCAGTATTTT. Based on the CDR3 plus reference TRBV7-8 and TRBJ2-3, the full variable domain is GAGVSQSPRYKVAKRGQDVALRCDPISGHVSLFWYQQALGQGPEFLTYFQNEAQLDKSGLPSDRFFAERPEGSVSTLKIQRTQQEDSAVYLCASSFGGLVGTDTQYFGPGTRLTVL.

This clonotype was found many times. The J gene is TRBJ2-1, the V gene TRBV20-1, with D uncertain. The CDR3 length is 11 residues. The V and J ends lost 3 bases and 3 bases respectively, with 3 bases between them. The germline gives CDR1 DFQATT, CDR2 SNEGSKA (reference sequence). CDR3 nucleotide sequence: TGCAGTGCTAGTGACTACAATGAGCAGTTCTTC. This encodes CSASDYNEQFF.